This T cell receptor (beta chain) was captured by sequencing in a study of Graves' ophthalmopathy and Graves' hyperthyroidism. Study as a whole: Sampling took place at initial diagnosis, with peripheral blood obtained before any treatment.

Excluded were patients with other autoimmune diseases, uncontrolled infections, pregnancy or lactation. Serum thyroxine and TRAb, along with clinical symptoms, thyroid ultrasound and orbital computed tomography, were what diagnosis relied on. This clonotype was recorded at least ten times. The TCR beta CDR3 regions underwent amplification from RNA transcripts. HTBI-primed first-round RT-PCR preceded second-round multiplex PCR. TCRdb itself ran the multiplex PCR reads through MiXCR, one entry per CDR3 protein. The sample has about 220,000 distinct CDR3 sequences, 20% to 25% seen once. This TCR was sampled from a woman aged 45-60 years with Graves' ophthalmopathy. The sample comprised peripheral blood.

CDR3 sequence reads: CASSLHPGPSYEQYF. CDR3 bases: TGTGCCAGCAGCTTACACCCGGGGCCCTCCTACGAGCAGTACTTC. The rearrangement uses TRBV7-3 and TRBJ2-7; D could derive from TRBD1 or TRBD2 (5 bases each). The CDR3 has 15 amino acids. The V and J ends lost 2 bases and 0 bases respectively, with 11 bases between them. In germline, CDR1 is SGHTA, CDR2 FQGTGA.